This is a list of T cell receptor beta chains from one sample in a study of long-term antiretroviral therapy in people with HIV. Sequencing used immunoSEQ multiplex PCR; TCRdb keeps in-frame clones, though not all of them. The top ten hold roughly 3.1% of the sample, which has over 30,000 clones, around 79% seen once. This specimen was unsorted PBMCs, taken 1.9 years after starting antiretroviral therapy. The receptors were sampled from a man younger than 35 with HIV. Each CDR3 is given with its conserved first and last residue. Each record gives: clone size, J gene, V gene, D gene, CDR3 protein, CDR3 DNA. D genes are given only for firm matches. Clone size is shown for a subset of rows, as once, few, many or a class of expanded clone.

abundance: NA
j_gene: TRBJ2-2
v_gene: TRBV10-2
d_gene: TRBD2
CDR3aa: CASSETSGGVTGELFF
CDR3nt: TGCGCCAGCAGTGAGACTAGCGGGGGAGTCACCGGGGAGCTGTTTTTT

abundance: NA
j_gene: TRBJ2-7
v_gene: TRBV27
d_gene: TRBD1
CDR3aa: CASSWTGAGEQYF
CDR3nt: TGTGCCAGCAGTTGGACAGGGGCTGGAGAGCAGTACTTC

abundance: NA
j_gene: TRBJ2-2
v_gene: TRBV7-8
d_gene: TRBD1
CDR3aa: CASSRTGGGWELFF
CDR3nt: TGTGCCAGCAGTCGAACAGGGGGCGGGTGGGAGCTGTTTTTT

abundance: few
j_gene: TRBJ2-2
v_gene: TRBV7-9
d_gene: NA
CDR3aa: CASSSQGNFAGELFF
CDR3nt: TGTGCCAGCAGCTCGCAGGGGAACTTCGCCGGGGAGCTGTTTTTT

abundance: NA
j_gene: TRBJ1-6
v_gene: TRBV27
d_gene: NA
CDR3aa: CASSIDSYNSPLHF
CDR3nt: TGTGCCAGCAGTATTGACAGCTATAATTCACCCCTCCACTTT

abundance: NA
j_gene: TRBJ2-1
v_gene: TRBV19
d_gene: NA
CDR3aa: CASSMPTGHNEQFF
CDR3nt: TGTGCCAGTAGTATGCCCACCGGTCACAATGAGCAGTTCTTC

abundance: NA
j_gene: TRBJ2-1
v_gene: TRBV5-1
d_gene: NA
CDR3aa: CASSDVPRSPGNNEQFF
CDR3nt: TGCGCCAGCAGCGATGTCCCCCGAAGCCCCGGAAACAATGAGCAGTTCTTC

abundance: NA
j_gene: TRBJ2-6
v_gene: TRBV27
d_gene: NA
CDR3aa: CASSDGSSGANVLTF
CDR3nt: TGTGCCAGCAGCGACGGTAGCTCTGGGGCCAACGTCCTGACTTTC

abundance: NA
j_gene: TRBJ2-5
v_gene: TRBV7-9
d_gene: TRBD1
CDR3aa: CASRTGNQETQYF
CDR3nt: TGTGCCAGCAGGACAGGGAATCAAGAGACCCAGTACTTC

abundance: NA
j_gene: TRBJ2-1
v_gene: TRBV25-1
d_gene: TRBD1
CDR3aa: CASSSTGGLNSYNEQFF
CDR3nt: TGTGCCAGCAGCAGTACAGGGGGCCTAAACTCCTACAATGAGCAGTTCTTC

abundance: once
j_gene: TRBJ2-7
v_gene: TRBV18
d_gene: TRBD1
CDR3aa: CASSPRTGTGSYEQYF
CDR3nt: TGTGCCAGCTCACCAAGAACCGGGACAGGTTCCTACGAGCAGTACTTC

abundance: once
j_gene: TRBJ2-7
v_gene: TRBV5-1
d_gene: TRBD1
CDR3aa: CASSRSGQGAVYEQYF
CDR3nt: TGCGCCAGCAGCCGTTCGGGACAGGGAGCCGTCTACGAGCAGTACTTC

abundance: NA
j_gene: TRBJ2-2
v_gene: TRBV10-2
d_gene: NA
CDR3aa: CASTPLVSLITGELFF
CDR3nt: TGCGCCAGCACTCCCTTAGTTAGCTTAATCACCGGGGAGCTGTTTTTT

abundance: NA
j_gene: TRBJ1-2
v_gene: TRBV5-1
d_gene: NA
CDR3aa: CASSQESQNYGYTF
CDR3nt: TGCGCCAGCAGCCAAGAGTCCCAAAACTATGGCTACACCTTC

abundance: NA
j_gene: TRBJ2-5
v_gene: TRBV9
d_gene: NA
CDR3aa: CASSVATSNQETQYF
CDR3nt: TGTGCCAGCAGCGTAGCTACGAGTAACCAAGAGACCCAGTACTTC

abundance: NA
j_gene: TRBJ1-2
v_gene: TRBV9
d_gene: TRBD1
CDR3aa: CARTGNGYGYTF
CDR3nt: TGTGCCAGGACAGGGAATGGCTATGGCTACACCTTC

abundance: few
j_gene: TRBJ1-5
v_gene: TRBV2
d_gene: NA
CDR3aa: CASTAVGWQPQHF
CDR3nt: TGTGCCAGCACGGCGGTGGGGTGGCAGCCCCAGCATTTT

abundance: NA
j_gene: TRBJ1-5
v_gene: TRBV19
d_gene: NA
CDR3aa: CASSMEVGYNQPQHF
CDR3nt: TGTGCCAGTAGTATGGAGGTGGGCTACAATCAGCCCCAGCATTTT

abundance: few
j_gene: TRBJ1-3
v_gene: TRBV2
d_gene: NA
CDR3aa: CAILVISGNTIYF
CDR3nt: TGTGCCATCTTAGTGATCTCTGGAAACACCATATATTTT

abundance: NA
j_gene: TRBJ2-1
v_gene: TRBV6-1
d_gene: TRBD1
CDR3aa: CASSPGTGGNEQFF
CDR3nt: TGTGCCAGCAGCCCGGGCACAGGGGGGAATGAGCAGTTCTTC

abundance: once
j_gene: TRBJ1-3
v_gene: TRBV5-4
d_gene: NA
CDR3aa: CASSPMGGDADRSSGNTIYF
CDR3nt: TGTGCCAGCAGCCCGATGGGAGGGGACGCCGATCGGTCGTCTGGAAACACCATATATTTT

abundance: NA
j_gene: TRBJ1-2
v_gene: TRBV7-9
d_gene: TRBD1
CDR3aa: CASSLGQGSGYTF
CDR3nt: TGTGCCAGCAGCTTAGGACAGGGAAGTGGCTACACCTTC

abundance: few
j_gene: TRBJ2-5
v_gene: TRBV5-1
d_gene: NA
CDR3aa: CASSLEGGGKTQYF
CDR3nt: TGCGCCAGCAGCTTGGAAGGGGGAGGGAAGACCCAGTACTTC

abundance: NA
j_gene: TRBJ2-7
v_gene: TRBV2
d_gene: TRBD1
CDR3aa: CASSGDRLGEQYF
CDR3nt: TGTGCCAGCAGTGGGGACAGGTTGGGCGAGCAGTACTTC

abundance: NA
j_gene: TRBJ1-2
v_gene: TRBV5-4
d_gene: NA
CDR3aa: CASSRDSFNYGYTF
CDR3nt: TGTGCCAGCAGCCGTGACAGTTTTAACTATGGCTACACCTTC

abundance: NA
j_gene: TRBJ2-1
v_gene: TRBV5-1
d_gene: TRBD1
CDR3aa: CASTTGGNEQFF
CDR3nt: TGCGCCAGCACCACAGGGGGCAATGAGCAGTTCTTC

abundance: NA
j_gene: TRBJ1-6
v_gene: TRBV9
d_gene: NA
CDR3aa: CASSVETGNSPLHF
CDR3nt: TGTGCCAGCAGCGTAGAGACAGGCAATTCACCCCTCCACTTT

abundance: NA
j_gene: TRBJ2-5
v_gene: TRBV11-2
d_gene: NA
CDR3aa: CASSIQGRETQYF
CDR3nt: TGTGCCAGCAGCATCCAGGGGCGGGAGACCCAGTACTTC

abundance: few
j_gene: TRBJ2-1
v_gene: TRBV27
d_gene: NA
CDR3aa: CASSPLSYNEQFF
CDR3nt: TGTGCCAGCAGTCCCCTCTCCTACAATGAGCAGTTCTTC

abundance: NA
j_gene: TRBJ1-5
v_gene: TRBV27
d_gene: NA
CDR3aa: CASSLRGVGNQPQHF
CDR3nt: TGTGCCAGCAGTTTAAGGGGAGTTGGCAATCAGCCCCAGCATTTT

abundance: NA
j_gene: TRBJ2-5
v_gene: TRBV28
d_gene: NA
CDR3aa: CASSSSTGQTQYF
CDR3nt: NA

abundance: NA
j_gene: TRBJ1-1
v_gene: TRBV11-2
d_gene: NA
CDR3aa: CASSLRGTKAFF
CDR3nt: TGTGCCAGCAGCTTACGGGGCACAAAAGCTTTCTTT

abundance: NA
j_gene: TRBJ2-7
v_gene: TRBV19
d_gene: NA
CDR3aa: CVPVVPVYLYNRSYEQYF
CDR3nt: NA

abundance: NA
j_gene: TRBJ1-2
v_gene: TRBV28
d_gene: TRBD1
CDR3aa: CANRTGSIRTRGYTF
CDR3nt: TGTGCCAACAGGACAGGGTCCATTAGAACGAGAGGCTACACCTTC

abundance: NA
j_gene: TRBJ1-1
v_gene: TRBV2
d_gene: TRBD1
CDR3aa: CASHGTGNSEAFF
CDR3nt: TGTGCCAGCCACGGGACAGGGAACTCTGAAGCTTTCTTT

abundance: NA
j_gene: TRBJ2-3
v_gene: TRBV9
d_gene: TRBD1
CDR3aa: CASSVGSLIGQGSTDTQYF
CDR3nt: TGTGCCAGCAGCGTAGGATCCCTTATAGGACAGGGTAGCACAGATACGCAGTATTTT

abundance: NA
j_gene: TRBJ1-1
v_gene: TRBV7-9
d_gene: TRBD1
CDR3aa: CASSLPRTGGNTEAFF
CDR3nt: TGTGCCAGCAGCCTACCCAGGACAGGTGGGAACACTGAAGCTTTCTTT

abundance: NA
j_gene: TRBJ2-3
v_gene: TRBV2
d_gene: TRBD2
CDR3aa: CASGPSGATDTQYF
CDR3nt: TGTGCCAGTGGGCCTAGCGGGGCAACAGATACGCAGTATTTT

abundance: NA
j_gene: TRBJ2-5
v_gene: TRBV19
d_gene: NA
CDR3aa: CASSERWEETQYF
CDR3nt: TGTGCCAGTAGTGAGCGCTGGGAAGAGACCCAGTACTTC

abundance: NA
j_gene: TRBJ1-1
v_gene: TRBV6-1
d_gene: NA
CDR3aa: CASSEGLGDTEAFF
CDR3nt: TGTGCCAGCAGTGAGGGACTAGGGGACACTGAAGCTTTCTTT

abundance: NA
j_gene: TRBJ2-1
v_gene: TRBV27
d_gene: NA
CDR3aa: CASSLYIHNEQFF
CDR3nt: TGTGCCAGCAGTCTCTACATACACAATGAGCAGTTCTTC

abundance: NA
j_gene: TRBJ2-3
v_gene: TRBV7-9
d_gene: TRBD1
CDR3aa: CASSLGTGDVSDTQYF
CDR3nt: TGTGCCAGCAGCTTAGGAACAGGGGATGTGTCAGATACGCAGTATTTT

abundance: once
j_gene: TRBJ1-3
v_gene: TRBV27
d_gene: TRBD1
CDR3aa: CASRQGYSARNTIYF
CDR3nt: TGTGCCAGCAGACAGGGGTATTCAGCTCGAAACACCATATATTTT

abundance: NA
j_gene: TRBJ1-1
v_gene: TRBV5-5
d_gene: NA
CDR3aa: CASSIYQDTEAFF
CDR3nt: TGTGCCAGCAGCATTTATCAGGACACTGAAGCTTTCTTT

abundance: NA
j_gene: TRBJ1-1
v_gene: TRBV6-1
d_gene: NA
CDR3aa: CASSEGAPVGTEAFF
CDR3nt: TGTGCCAGCAGTGAAGGAGCCCCAGTGGGCACTGAAGCTTTCTTT

abundance: NA
j_gene: TRBJ1-6
v_gene: TRBV27
d_gene: TRBD1
CDR3aa: CASTEAGTANSPLHF
CDR3nt: TGTGCCAGTACGGAAGCCGGGACAGCGAATTCACCCCTCCACTTT

abundance: NA
j_gene: TRBJ1-1
v_gene: TRBV7-8
d_gene: NA
CDR3aa: CASSLVNTEAFF
CDR3nt: TGTGCCAGCAGCTTAGTGAACACTGAAGCTTTCTTT

abundance: NA
j_gene: TRBJ1-3
v_gene: TRBV5-1
d_gene: NA
CDR3aa: CASSLVGGGNTIYF
CDR3nt: TGCGCCAGCAGCTTGGTAGGCGGTGGAAACACCATATATTTT

abundance: NA
j_gene: TRBJ2-1
v_gene: TRBV18
d_gene: NA
CDR3aa: CASSRTGSEDEQFF
CDR3nt: TGTGCCAGCTCAAGGACGGGGAGCGAGGATGAGCAGTTCTTC

abundance: NA
j_gene: TRBJ1-6
v_gene: TRBV9
d_gene: NA
CDR3aa: CASSKGPNSPLHF
CDR3nt: TGTGCCAGCAGCAAGGGGCCAAATTCACCCCTCCACTTT

abundance: NA
j_gene: TRBJ1-4
v_gene: TRBV2
d_gene: NA
CDR3aa: CASSEGLNRGEKLFF
CDR3nt: TGTGCCAGCAGTGAAGGCCTTAACCGGGGGGAAAAACTGTTTTTT

abundance: few
j_gene: TRBJ1-2
v_gene: TRBV6-1
d_gene: TRBD1
CDR3aa: CASRLTGGRGYGYTF
CDR3nt: TGTGCCAGCAGGTTAACAGGGGGCAGAGGCTATGGCTACACCTTC

abundance: once
j_gene: TRBJ1-4
v_gene: TRBV19
d_gene: NA
CDR3aa: CASSEGFWDEKLFF
CDR3nt: TGTGCCAGTAGCGAGGGGTTTTGGGATGAAAAACTGTTTTTT

abundance: few
j_gene: TRBJ1-2
v_gene: TRBV29-1
d_gene: NA
CDR3aa: CSVEVGGRGYTF
CDR3nt: TGCAGCGTTGAAGTTGGGGGGCGAGGCTACACCTTC

abundance: NA
j_gene: TRBJ1-4
v_gene: TRBV10-1
d_gene: NA
CDR3aa: CASSAEGLNEKLFF
CDR3nt: TGCGCCAGCAGTGCGGAGGGATTAAATGAAAAACTGTTTTTT

abundance: few
j_gene: TRBJ2-3
v_gene: TRBV7-9
d_gene: NA
CDR3aa: CASSWGADTQYF
CDR3nt: TGTGCCAGCAGCTGGGGCGCAGATACGCAGTATTTT

abundance: few
j_gene: TRBJ1-4
v_gene: TRBV6-1
d_gene: NA
CDR3aa: CASSADRGSSEKLFF
CDR3nt: TGTGCCAGCAGTGCGGACCGGGGGTCCTCTGAAAAACTGTTTTTT

abundance: few
j_gene: TRBJ1-2
v_gene: TRBV30
d_gene: NA
CDR3aa: CAWKPLGLYGYTF
CDR3nt: TGTGCCTGGAAGCCACTAGGTCTTTATGGCTACACCTTC

abundance: NA
j_gene: TRBJ2-5
v_gene: TRBV7-9
d_gene: TRBD2
CDR3aa: CASSFLAGGTQYF
CDR3nt: TGTGCCAGCAGCTTTCTAGCGGGGGGGACCCAGTACTTC